The 27 T cell receptor beta chains below all came from one sample that was sequenced in a study of blood T cell repertoires in COVID-19. The data were produced by immunoSEQ multiplex PCR, yet TCRdb's version contains in-frame clones alone and is incomplete. The sample lists 80,000 to 100,000 clones, about 85% occurring once. The sequenced sample consisted of peripheral blood. The receptors originated from a man aged 55 to 69 with acute or convalescent COVID-19.

V and J are TRBV5-1 and TRBJ2-7, with D perhaps matching TRBD2 (6 bases). Germline CDR1 reads SGHRS; CDR2 reads YFSETQ. The V and J ends lost 2 bases and 1 base respectively, with 13 bases between them. The CDR3 runs to 15 residues. The CDR3 reads CASSLRAEGSYEQYF. The CDR3, as DNA: TGCGCCAGCAGCTTACGGGCGGAGGGGTCCTACGAGCAGTACTTC.

Here the CDR3 DNA reads TGTGCCACCAGTGATTTCAGGCAGGGTCGGGATACGCAGTATTTT. This codes for CATSDFRQGRDTQYF. The chain links TRBV24-1 to TRBJ2-3; possible D gene TRBD1, 5 bases. CDR1 is KGHDR and CDR2 is SFDVKD in the germline V gene. V gave up 1 base and J gave up 6 bases, with 13 bases separating them. The CDR3 has 15 residues.

This clone occurred a few times. This chain uses TRBV10-3 with TRBJ1-5, with D unclear. The CDR3 extends over 15 amino acids. Germline V gene data show CDR1 as ENHRY and CDR2 as SYGVKD. V lost 2 bases to trimming and J lost 0 bases, with 8 bases between them. CDR3 region: CAISEERDSNQPQHF. The CDR3 DNA follows: TGTGCCATCAGTGAGGAGAGAGATAGCAATCAGCCCCAGCATTTT.

CDR3 protein: CASSYNERNTGELFF. DNA of the CDR3: TGTGCCAGCAGTTACAACGAGCGGAACACCGGGGAGCTGTTTTTT. The chain employs TRBV6-2 or TRBV6-3 and TRBJ2-2, with D hard to call. Trimming took off 2 bases at V and 1 base at J, with 8 bases between the two ends. This CDR3 region has 15 residues. The germline CDR1 and CDR2 sequences are MNHEY and SVGEGT.

This clone was counted between two and nine times. The chain carries TRBV6-6 and TRBJ1-3; the match to TRBD1 covers 8 bases. CDR3 size: 16 residues. The trim removed 5 bases at V and 0 bases at J, leaving 6 bases unmatched. Germline V lookup: CDR1 MNHNY, CDR2 SVGAGI (reference sequence). CDR3 bases: TGTGCCAGCAGTAGCCAGGGGGCTGTCTCTGGAAACACCATATATTTT. Translating it yields CASSSQGAVSGNTIYF.

This clone was recorded a few times. The CDR3 DNA sequence: TGTGCCACCAGTGATCAGACTAGCGGGAGGGTTACCGGGGAGCTGTTTTTT. It codes for CATSDQTSGRVTGELFF. This chain links TRBV24-1 with TRBJ2-2; 14 nucleotides agree with TRBD2. This CDR3 is built from 17 residues. J was trimmed by 5 bases and V by 3 bases; bases with no gene match: 4. Germline CDR1 KGHDR, CDR2 SFDVKD.

A single count supports this clone. The chain has TRBV6-2 or TRBV6-3 and TRBJ2-1, with unresolved D. V was trimmed by 2 bases and J by 5 bases, leaving 19 bases between them. CDR3 size: 17 residues. The germline V gene encodes CDR1 MNHEY and CDR2 SVGEGT. CDR3 in amino acids: CASSYPLGSPSNNEQFF. CDR3 nucleotides: TGTGCCAGCAGTTACCCCCTGGGCAGCCCATCGAACAATGAGCAGTTCTTC.

V gene TRBV6-1 combines with J gene TRBJ2-5; tentative D call: TRBD2 (6 bases). V was clipped by 2 bases and J by 7 bases, with 14 bases between them. In germline, CDR1 is MNHNS, CDR2 SASEGT. This CDR3 region has 14 residues. The CDR3 region is CASSERGAGGTQYF. DNA for the CDR3: TGTGCCAGCAGTGAACGCGGGGCTGGAGGGACCCAGTACTTC.

V usage is TRBV4-2 and J usage is TRBJ2-5; D call uncertain. V was trimmed by 1 base and J by 2 bases, leaving 14 bases between them. Germline CDR1 and CDR2: LGHNA and YNFKEQ. The CDR3 is 16 residues long. Here the CDR3 DNA reads TGTGCCAGCAGCCAAGGTAACCAGAACAATCAAGAGACCCAGTACTTC. Amino acid sequence: CASSQGNQNNQETQYF.

This rearrangement joins TRBV9 to TRBJ1-2; TRBD1 might be the D (6 bases). This CDR3 has 16 amino acids. Trimming pared 1 base from V and 0 bases from J, leaving 13 bases between. Germline CDR1 SGDLS, CDR2 YYNGEE. CDR3 nucleotides: TGTGCCAGCAGCGTAAATAAGTACAGGGCTAACTATGGCTACACCTTC. It specifies CASSVNKYRANYGYTF.

This clone occurred once. The chain couples TRBV3-1 (or the pseudogene TRBV3-2) to TRBJ2-2, with 10 bases identical to TRBD2. Trimming cost V 8 bases and J 4 bases; bases outside gene matches: 10. This CDR3 has 16 residues. Germline CDR1 LGHDT, CDR2 YNNKEL (reference sequence). CDR3 sequence: CASGESGLAVTGELFF. The CDR3 region has the DNA TGTGCCAGCGGAGAATCAGGACTAGCGGTCACCGGGGAGCTGTTTTTT.

This clone was counted between two and nine times. V gene TRBV27 combines with J gene TRBJ2-7; TRBD1 matches 7 bases. There are 12 residues in the CDR3. Losses at the gene ends were 4 bases for V and 6 bases for J; bases not matched to a gene: 3. The germline V gene has CDR1 MNHEY and CDR2 SMNVEV (reference sequence). CDR3 nucleotides: TGTGCCAGCAGTTCCACAGGGGTCGAGCAGTACTTC. Translating it yields CASSSTGVEQYF.

This chain joins TRBV5-4 and TRBJ1-1; TRBD1 matches 8 bases. J lost 1 base, V lost 4 bases, and 6 bases had no gene match. The germline V gene has CDR1 SGHNT and CDR2 YYREEE (reference sequence). The CDR3 loop spans 15 amino acids. The CDR3 bases are TGTGCCAGCAGCCAAGGGACAGGATGGAACACTGAAGCTTTCTTT. This gives the protein CASSQGTGWNTEAFF.

V gene TRBV11-2 combines with J gene TRBJ2-3; D is uncertain. Deletions cut 0 bases from V and 1 base from J, with 11 bases between. This CDR3 contains 16 residues. CDR1 is SGHAT, CDR2 FQNNGV, per germline. As DNA, the CDR3 is TGTGCCAGCAGCTTAGATACTGGTCCGGGCACAGATACGCAGTATTTT. This gives the protein CASSLDTGPGTDTQYF.

The rearrangement links TRBV28 to TRBJ2-1, with 9 bases matching TRBD2. With 3 bases clipped from V and 5 bases from J, the junction kept 2 bases outside the gene matches. There are 14 residues in the CDR3. Germline lookup yields CDR1 MDHEN and CDR2 SYDVKM. The CDR3 reads CASSFAGGDNEQFF. CDR3 DNA sequence: TGTGCCAGCAGTTTTGCGGGAGGGGACAATGAGCAGTTCTTC.

The rearrangement uses TRBV19 and TRBJ1-2; D may be TRBD1 (6 bases). The CDR3 consists of 15 residues. V was cut by 6 bases and J by 4 bases, with 18 bases left in between. CDR1 and CDR2 from the germline V gene are LNHDA and SQIVND (reference sequence). The CDR3 DNA is TGTGCCAGTAGAACGGTGGCAGGGGCCTTCTATGGCTACACCTTC. The encoded protein is CASRTVAGAFYGYTF.

Of note for this clone: A much larger clone lies one base from this, so it may be a read error. The chain uses TRBV6-2 or TRBV6-3 and TRBJ1-1, with unresolved D. From germline, CDR1 is MNHEY and CDR2 SVGEGT. V was pared by 4 bases and J by 1 base, with 7 bases between. CDR3 length: 13 amino acids. CDR3 nucleotides: TGTGCCAGCAGTTTAGGCGGGAACACTGAAGCTTTCTTT. Translation: CASSLGGNTEAFF.

V and J are TRBV29-1 and TRBJ1-2; 10 nucleotides agree with TRBD1. CDR1 SQVTM and CDR2 ANQGSEA come from the germline V gene. The J segment lost 2 bases and the V segment lost 4 bases, leaving 4 bases of the junction unmatched. The CDR3 sequence is 14 residues long. For the CDR3, the DNA is TGCAGCGTTGGGGACAGGGGAGCGAACTATGGCTACACCTTC. Protein: CSVGDRGANYGYTF.

This chain uses TRBV7-2 with TRBJ1-3; maybe TRBD1 (6 bases). This CDR3 region has 15 residues. The ends were cut back, 2 bases at V and 4 bases at J, with 12 bases in the middle. Germline V CDR1 and CDR2: SGHTA, FQGNSA. CDR3 amino acids: CASSLYGGAGNTIYF. The CDR3 coding sequence is TGTGCCAGCAGCTTATATGGGGGCGCCGGAAACACCATATATTTT.

The V gene is TRBV18, the J gene TRBJ2-1; 11 nucleotides align to TRBD2. With 3 bases clipped from V and 4 bases from J, the junction kept 11 bases outside the gene matches. This CDR3 comprises 18 residues. CDR1 is KGHSH and CDR2 is LQKENI in the germline V gene. CDR3 protein: CASSPPEPGLAVYNEQFF. The CDR3 DNA is TGTGCCAGCTCACCTCCTGAACCGGGACTAGCGGTGTACAATGAGCAGTTCTTC.

The rearrangement uses TRBV5-6 and TRBJ1-2, with D hard to call. Between the trimmed V and J ends, which lost 0 bases and 4 bases, there was a span of 13 bases. The CDR3 runs to 15 residues. The germline V gene has CDR1 SGHDT and CDR2 YYEEEE. The CDR3 DNA follows: TGTGCCAGCAGCTTGGGGGAACTCGGACTCTATGGCTACACCTTC. It specifies CASSLGELGLYGYTF.

The gene calls are TRBV6-5 and TRBJ1-2, with TRBD1 matching over 9 bases. CDR3 length: 15 amino acids. The V and J ends lost 6 bases and 0 bases, in that order; junction bases with no gene match: 5. From germline, CDR1 is MNHEY and CDR2 SVGAGI. The CDR3 nucleotides are TGTGCCAGCAGAAAACAGGGGGCAGCTAACTATGGCTACACCTTC. Its translation is CASRKQGAANYGYTF.

The rearrangement links TRBV29-1 to TRBJ2-5; 15 bases are a match to TRBD2. After removal of 1 base from V and 5 bases from J, the junction contained 8 bases not matched to a gene. Germline CDR1 is SQVTM and CDR2 is ANQGSEA. The CDR3 runs 17 residues. CDR3 nucleotide sequence: TGCAGCGTTGAAGTCGGACTAGCGGGAGGGCCAGGGGAGACCCAGTACTTC. Its protein is CSVEVGLAGGPGETQYF.

The chain uses TRBV10-1 and TRBJ2-1; 7 positions agree with TRBD1. The CDR3 loop spans 12 amino acids. Unmatched junction bases numbered 5, after V lost 3 bases and J lost 12 bases. Germline lookup yields CDR1 WNHNN and CDR2 SYGVQD (reference sequence). Here the CDR3 reads CASSDSGQLQFF. The DNA of the CDR3 is TGCGCCAGCAGTGATTCGGGACAGCTGCAGTTCTTC.

The V call is TRBV11-2, the J call TRBJ2-3; 7 bases fit TRBD2. The CDR3 consists of 16 residues. The trim removed 5 bases at V and 2 bases at J, leaving 10 bases unmatched. Germline V gene sequence: CDR1 SGHAT, CDR2 FQNNGV. CDR3: CASSPAPSGPTDTQYF. CDR3 nucleotide sequence: TGTGCCAGCAGCCCGGCGCCTAGCGGTCCCACAGATACGCAGTATTTT.

CDR3 nucleotides: TGTGCCATCATGCAGCAGGGGAAAGCCTACGAGCAGTACTTC. Translation: CAIMQQGKAYEQYF. The J gene is TRBJ2-7, the V gene TRBV10-3, with D possibly matching TRBD1 (6 bases). This CDR3 has 14 residues. V shed 7 bases and J shed 2 bases, with 15 bases lying between them. CDR1 and CDR2 (germline): ENHRY, SYGVKD.

The chain recombines TRBV28 with TRBJ1-5; 11 bases are a match to TRBD1. Germline-derived CDR1 and CDR2 are MDHEN and SYDVKM. This CDR3 is built from 13 residues. Losses at the gene ends were 6 bases for V and 8 bases for J; bases not matched to a gene: 3. The chain's CDR3 is CASRDRGREPQHF. DNA of the CDR3: TGTGCCAGCAGGGACAGGGGGCGAGAGCCCCAGCATTTT.